The rows below give T cell receptor beta chains drawn from one sample of a study of cytomegalovirus exposure and HLA in healthy donors. TCRdb's table, derived via immunoSEQ multiplex PCR, lists solely in-frame clones and lacks some. Of 86,000 or so clones listed, 90% to 96% are singletons. Sequencing was carried out using PBMCs. Every receptor here comes from a man aged 18 to 29 in good health and CMV-seropositive. Both conserved end residues are part of each CDR3. D genes are given only for firm matches. Some rows have no size entry. The others give once, few or many, or a class for an expanded clone.

J	size	V	D	CDR3	DNA
TRBJ2-3	NA	TRBV15	TRBD2	CATSRDLRGGVDTQYF	TGTGCCACCAGCAGAGATCTTCGGGGGGGCGTAGATACGCAGTATTTT
TRBJ2-2	NA	TRBV7-9	NA	CASPRGGGELFF	TGTGCCAGCCCTAGGGGAGGCGGGGAGCTGTTTTTT
TRBJ2-2	NA	TRBV21-1	NA	CASSEVKGPGTGELFF	TGTGCCAGCAGCGAAGTTAAGGGGCCTGGGACCGGGGAGCTGTTTTTT
TRBJ2-7	NA	TRBV6-1	TRBD1	CASRADRPYEQYF	TGTGCCAGCAGGGCGGACAGGCCCTACGAGCAGTACTTC
TRBJ2-7	once	TRBV27	TRBD2	CATRYVAGEVYEQYF	TGTGCCACCAGGTATGTTGCGGGAGAGGTCTACGAGCAGTACTTC
TRBJ2-7	once	TRBV7-2	TRBD2	CASSSGGLAGGLEQYF	TGTGCCAGCAGCTCGGGGGGACTAGCGGGGGGTTTGGAGCAGTACTTC
TRBJ2-3	NA	TRBV5-1	TRBD2	CASAGTSGTDTQYF	TGCGCCTCCGCAGGGACTAGCGGCACAGATACGCAGTATTTT
TRBJ2-7	NA	TRBV28	TRBD1	CASSWAGGPYEQYF	TGTGCCAGCAGTTGGGCAGGGGGTCCCTACGAGCAGTACTTC
TRBJ2-1	NA	TRBV5-1	TRBD1	CASSPGTGAYDEQFF	TGCGCCAGCAGCCCAGGGACAGGGGCGTATGATGAGCAGTTCTTC
TRBJ1-5	once	TRBV29-1	TRBD1	CSVVGTDRNQPQHF	TGCAGCGTAGTAGGGACAGATCGCAATCAGCCCCAGCATTTT
TRBJ1-3	NA	TRBV28	TRBD1	CASSLDLTGSGNTIYF	TGTGCCAGCAGTTTAGATTTGACAGGGTCTGGAAACACCATATATTTT
TRBJ2-3	few	TRBV6-6	TRBD1	CASRPRTGGPTDTQYF	TGTGCCAGCAGGCCCCGGACAGGAGGACCGACAGATACGCAGTATTTT
TRBJ2-3	NA	TRBV11-2	NA	CASSPGTQDTQYF	TGTGCCAGCAGCCCCGGGACTCAAGATACGCAGTATTTT
TRBJ1-5	NA	TRBV19	NA	CASSIGQTPMTQHF	TGTGCCAGTAGTATTGGACAGACCCCTATGACCCAGCATTTT
TRBJ2-7	NA	TRBV2	TRBD2	CASIDRGGSYEQYF	TGTGCCAGCATCGACCGGGGGGGATCCTACGAGCAGTACTTC
TRBJ2-1	NA	TRBV28	NA	CASTFTGSSYNEQFF	TGTGCCAGCACCTTTACAGGGAGCTCCTACAATGAGCAGTTCTTC
TRBJ1-2	NA	TRBV6-1	TRBD1	CASRDTNRGSGYTF	TGTGCCAGCAGGGACACCAACAGGGGCAGTGGCTACACCTTC
TRBJ1-2	NA	TRBV19	NA	CASSITSTFRGGYTF	TGTGCCAGTAGTATAACGTCCACCTTTAGAGGAGGCTACACCTTC
TRBJ1-4	NA	TRBV7-2	NA	CASSSIGQIYNEKLFF	TGTGCCAGCAGCTCGATCGGACAGATATATAATGAAAAACTGTTTTTT